The sequence of this T cell receptor (beta chain) was determined in a study of cytomegalovirus exposure and HLA in healthy donors. Primers: 60 Vbeta forward and 13 Jbeta reverse. Libraries were prepared by immunoSEQ multiplex PCR; TCRdb keeps only in-frame clonotypes and omits some of them. The profile shows about 150,000 clones, about 9.2% of them singletons. V was clipped by 4 bases and J by 2 bases; unmatched bases: 7. Germline V gives CDR1 LNHDA, CDR2 SQIVND (reference sequence). The CDR3 is 15 amino acids. The study's findings and limits: According to an earlier analysis, most TCR beta V segments yielded productive rearrangements about 87% or about 30% of the time.

This clone was picked up a small number of times. The antigen remains undetermined. At sampling all donors were nominally healthy, likely with unrecorded immune exposures. This chain links TRBV19 with TRBJ1-2; TRBD1 matches at 7 bases. Sequenced: PBMCs. This receptor was obtained from a woman in her thirties or forties in good health and CMV-seropositive. The DNA for the CDR3 is TGTGCCAGTAGTACAACAGGGGCCCCCAACTATGGCTACACCTTC. This translates into CASSTTGAPNYGYTF.